Each of the 30 T cell receptor beta chains below was sequenced from the same sample in a study of early T cells in non-severe SARS-CoV-2 infection. TCRdb reprocessed the 5' RACE reads via MiXCR and lists one record per CDR3 protein. The sample carries about 50,000 distinct CDR3 sequences, around 10% recorded once. Sequences were derived from whole blood, sampled at baseline. These receptors all come from an adult who was a healthcare worker with PCR-confirmed SARS-CoV-2 infection or an uninfected control (not recorded which).

The chain carries TRBV5-1 and TRBJ2-5, with TRBD2 identical over 9 bases. V lost 1 base and J lost 3; bases outside the gene matches: 7. The CDR3 is 16 residues long. Germline CDR1 SGHRS, CDR2 YFSETQ. CDR3 loop: CASSLPRASGKETQYF. For the CDR3, the DNA is TGCGCCAGCAGCTTGCCCAGGGCTAGCGGGAAAGAGACCCAGTACTTC.

At least ten counts were recorded for this clonotype. At one end, the junction sequence differs from germline, possibly due to a read error. The V call is TRBV18, the J call TRBJ1-1, with D unresolved. The CDR3 length is 15 residues. Germline loops: CDR1 KGHSH, CDR2 LQKENI. CDR3 bases: TGTGCCAGCTCACCACGGATCGATCCGAACACTGAAGTTTTCTTT. Protein sequence: CASSPRIDPNTEVFF.

This clonotype was observed many times. This chain links TRBV3-1 with TRBJ1-2; 9 nucleotides align to TRBD1. V shed 4 bases, J shed 7 bases, and the junction held 7 bases outside the gene matches. In germline, CDR1 is LGHDT, CDR2 YNNKEL (reference sequence). CDR3 size: 14 residues. CDR3 residues: CASSPDRGGSGYTF. The CDR3 region has the DNA TGTGCCAGCAGCCCGGACAGGGGAGGATCTGGCTACACCTTC.

This clonotype was observed a handful of times. The rearrangement uses TRBV7-9 and TRBJ2-3; TRBD2 matches 13 bases. The CDR3 loop spans 15 amino acids. Unmatched junction bases numbered 6, after V lost 5 bases and J lost 7 bases. CDR1 SEHNR and CDR2 FQNEAQ come from the germline V gene (reference sequence). The CDR3 protein is CASSTPGTSGNTQYF. Written as DNA, the CDR3 is TGTGCCAGCAGCACTCCCGGGACTAGCGGGAATACGCAGTATTTT.

The rearrangement uses TRBV5-1 and TRBJ1-1, with D unclear. The length of the CDR3 is 14 residues. From germline, CDR1 is SGHRS and CDR2 YFSETQ. V was cut by 0 bases and J by 4 bases, with 10 bases left in between. The CDR3 is CASSLVPSGTEAFF. Written as DNA, the CDR3 is TGCGCCAGCAGCTTGGTTCCCTCCGGCACTGAAGCTTTCTTT. The full variable domain, with the rest looked up from reference TRBV5-1 and TRBJ1-1, is KAGVTQTPRYLIKTRGQQVTLSCSPISGHRSVSWYQQTPGQGLQFLFEYFSETQRNKGNFPGRFSGRQFSNSRSEMNVSTLELGDSALYLCASSLVPSGTEAFFGQGTRLTVV.

This chain links TRBV11-2 with TRBJ1-2; D not certain. The CDR3 runs 17 residues. Looked up from germline, CDR1 is SGHAT and CDR2 is FQNNGV. V lost 5 bases, J lost 4 bases, and 23 bases lay in between. The DNA for the CDR3 is TGTGCCAGCAGCAGCCTGCGCAGATCGGGAGCCCTCTATGGCTACACCTTC. It specifies CASSSLRRSGALYGYTF. Filled out from reference TRBV11-2 and TRBJ1-2, the complete variable domain reads EAGVAQSPRYKIIEKRQSVAFWCNPISGHATLYWYQQILGQGPKLLIQFQNNGVVDDSQLPKDRFSAERLKGVDSTLKIQPAKLEDSAVYLCASSSLRRSGALYGYTFGSGTRLTVV.

The sample holds a few counts of this clonotype. The rearrangement links TRBV20-1 to TRBJ2-7; 14 positions agree with TRBD2. Germline CDR1 reads DFQATT; CDR2 reads SNEGSKA (reference sequence). After removal of 3 bases from V and 2 bases from J, the junction contained 9 bases not matched to a gene. The length of the CDR3 is 17 residues. CDR3 nucleotide sequence: TGCAGTGCTAGTCCTGGGACTAGCGGGAGAGGGACCTACGAGCAGTACTTC. This codes for CSASPGTSGRGTYEQYF.

The chain carries TRBV11-2 and TRBJ2-7; 12 bases line up with TRBD2. The CDR3 is made up of 16 amino acids. Germline assignment: CDR1 SGHAT and CDR2 FQNNGV. The V and J ends lost 5 bases and 1 base, in that order; junction bases with no gene match: 6. CDR3 protein: CASSQRTSGNSYEQYF. The CDR3 region has the DNA TGTGCCAGCAGCCAGAGGACTAGCGGGAATTCCTACGAGCAGTACTTC.

This clonotype was detected a few times. The chain couples TRBV20-1 to TRBJ2-1; 8 bases align to TRBD2. The germline CDR1 and CDR2 sequences are DFQATT and SNEGSKA (reference sequence). The V gene end was trimmed by 6 bases and the J gene end by 10 bases; junction bases not matched to a gene: 11. CDR3 size: 13 residues. The CDR3 region has the DNA TGCAGTGCGGCCGAGTTAGTAGCGGGAGAGCAGTTCTTC. Amino acid sequence: CSAAELVAGEQFF.

This clonotype was picked up a small number of times. The CDR3 sequence is CSVIGRDEKLFF. CDR3 nucleotide sequence: TGCAGCGTTATCGGGAGGGATGAAAAACTGTTTTTT. The gene calls are TRBV29-1 and TRBJ1-4; D is uncertain. Trimming removed 5 bases from V and 6 bases from J, with 10 bases in between. Germline CDR1 is SQVTM and CDR2 is ANQGSEA. There are 12 residues in the CDR3.

This clonotype was seen at least ten times. The chain uses TRBV4-3 and TRBJ2-5, with TRBD2 identical over 10 bases. Losses at the gene ends were 0 bases for V and 6 bases for J; bases not matched to a gene: 4. The V gene's germline CDR1 is LGHNA and CDR2 YSLEER. The CDR3 runs 15 residues. The CDR3 spells CASSQEGLASQTQYF. The CDR3 DNA reads as TGCGCCAGCAGCCAAGAGGGACTAGCGAGTCAGACCCAGTACTTC.

The chain combines TRBV28 with TRBJ2-7, with D perhaps matching TRBD1 (5 bases). The V and J ends lost 6 bases and 0 bases respectively, with 9 bases between them. CDR1 MDHEN and CDR2 SYDVKM come from the germline V gene. CDR3 length: 13 residues. The CDR3 coding sequence is TGTGCCAGCAGACCAGGGATCTCCTACGAGCAGTACTTC. Translating gives CASRPGISYEQYF. Supplemented by reference TRBV28 and TRBJ2-7, the full variable domain reads DVKVTQSSRYLVKRTGEKVFLECVQDMDHENMFWYRQDPGLGLRLIYFSYDVKMKEKGDIPEGYSVSREKKERFSLILESASTNQTSMYLCASRPGISYEQYFGPGTRLTVT.

CDR3 sequence reads: CASSRGTQETQYF. CDR3 in DNA: TGTGCCAGCAGCAGGGGAACACAAGAGACCCAGTACTTC. The rearrangement links TRBV11-2 to TRBJ2-5; weak D call: TRBD1 (5 bases). Trimming removed 5 bases from V and 2 bases from J, with 9 bases in between. CDR1 and CDR2 (germline): SGHAT, FQNNGV. The CDR3 is 13 amino acids.

This clonotype was found many times. V and J are TRBV12-3 or TRBV12-4 and TRBJ2-7, with 10 bases aligning to TRBD2. V lost 5 bases to trimming and J lost 2 bases; unmatched junction nucleotides: 3. The CDR3 totals 14 residues. CDR3 sequence reads: CASSRTSGTYEQYF. The CDR3 DNA follows: TGTGCCAGCAGTCGGACTAGCGGAACCTACGAGCAGTACTTC.

A few counts support this clonotype. The CDR3 DNA reads as TGCAGCGTTGAAGGGACCCGGGACTTCGAATCCTACGAGCAGTACTTC. This translates into CSVEGTRDFESYEQYF. This chain uses TRBV29-1 with TRBJ2-7, with a tentative D call TRBD2 (6 bases). The germline V gene encodes CDR1 SQVTM and CDR2 ANQGSEA. Trimming shortened V by 1 base and J by 1 base, and 17 bases separated the two germline ends. This CDR3 has 16 residues.

The chain is built from TRBV18 and TRBJ1-5; 9 nucleotides line up with TRBD1. This CDR3 is 15 amino acids long. The junction had 3 bases not matched to a gene; V was cut back by 3 bases and J by 3 bases. The germline V gene encodes CDR1 KGHSH and CDR2 LQKENI. CDR3 nucleotide sequence: TGTGCCAGCTCACCCGGGACAGGGAACAATCAGCCCCAGCATTTT. Protein product: CASSPGTGNNQPQHF.

This clonotype came up many times. V usage is TRBV4-2 and J usage is TRBJ1-6, with a possible D match to TRBD1 (6 bases). The CDR3 is 14 amino acids. Germline-derived CDR1 and CDR2 are LGHNA and YNFKEQ. The V end lost 4 bases, the J end lost 10 bases, and 14 bases lay between the germline ends. Here the CDR3 reads CASSLQGGGSPLHF. In nucleotides, the CDR3 is TGTGCCAGCAGCCTACAGGGTGGTGGATCACCCCTCCACTTT.

There are a few counts of this clonotype. This chain links TRBV10-2 with TRBJ2-1; D is tentatively TRBD1 or TRBD2 (5 bases each). Germline V gene data show CDR1 as WSHSY and CDR2 as SAAADI. The CDR3 consists of 16 residues. Trimming stripped 8 bases from V and 5 bases from J, with 22 bases between. CDR3 amino acids: CASGGRATGLHNEQFF. The CDR3 region has the DNA TGCGCCAGCGGGGGACGGGCCACGGGTTTGCACAATGAGCAGTTCTTC.

The CDR3 sequence: CASSTQGWESPLHF. The CDR3 DNA reads as TGTGCCAGCAGTACACAGGGATGGGAATCACCCCTCCACTTT. The gene calls are TRBV12-3 or TRBV12-4 and TRBJ1-6, with D perhaps matching TRBD1 (6 bases). The CDR3 extends over 14 amino acids. Between the trimmed V and J ends, which lost 5 bases and 10 bases, there was a span of 15 bases.

In this sample, this clonotype turned up many times. The V gene is TRBV27, the J gene TRBJ2-2; D might be TRBD2 (6 bases). V was cut by 4 bases and J by 6 bases, with 15 bases left in between. Per germline, CDR1 MNHEY and CDR2 SMNVEV (reference sequence). The CDR3 has 15 amino acids. DNA of the CDR3: TGTGCCAGCAGTTCTATGGGACTGCGGGCCGGGGAGCTGTTTTTT. This codes for CASSSMGLRAGELFF.

The chain has TRBV10-3 and TRBJ2-3, with 10 bases lining up with TRBD2. Looked up from germline, CDR1 is ENHRY and CDR2 is SYGVKD. Trimming removed 5 bases from V and 0 bases from J; junction bases left unmatched: 2. This CDR3 has 15 amino acids. CDR3 protein: CAISLAGESTDTQYF. The CDR3 bases are TGTGCCATCAGTCTAGCGGGGGAGAGCACAGATACGCAGTATTTT.

This clonotype was picked up many times. This chain links TRBV3-1 with TRBJ2-2, with D possibly TRBD2 on 6 matching bases. This CDR3 is built from 14 residues. Trimming took 2 bases from V and 7 from J, leaving 11 bases between them. Germline V lookup: CDR1 LGHDT, CDR2 YNNKEL (reference sequence). This CDR3 reads CASSQRGSGGELFF. In DNA, the CDR3 is TGTGCCAGCAGCCAACGGGGGAGTGGCGGGGAGCTGTTTTTT.

This clonotype was seen many times. The rearrangement links TRBV6-5 to TRBJ1-2; D remains ambiguous. Trimming left V 6 bases short and J 0 bases short, with 11 bases between. Germline CDR1 reads MNHEY; CDR2 reads SVGAGI. This CDR3 has 14 amino acids. The CDR3 spells CASRPSWTNYGYTF. For the CDR3, the DNA is TGTGCCAGCAGACCATCCTGGACTAACTATGGCTACACCTTC.

Many counts were recorded for this clonotype. The chain uses TRBV3-1 and TRBJ2-1; no firm D call. Germline-derived CDR1 and CDR2 are LGHDT and YNNKEL (reference sequence). V lost 4 bases and J 0 bases, leaving 13 bases between the germline ends. The CDR3 is 16 amino acids. The CDR3 nucleotides read TGTGCCAGCAGCCCCCCATATGGGGTCTCCTACAATGAGCAGTTCTTC. Encoded protein: CASSPPYGVSYNEQFF.

About this clonotype: At one of its ends the junction is not consistent with the germline gene, which may arise from a read error. V usage is TRBV5-1 and J usage is TRBJ2-1; 7 nucleotides align to TRBD2. Germline V CDR1 and CDR2: SGHRS, YFSETQ. This CDR3 region has 16 residues. The CDR3 DNA is TGCGCCAGCAGCCTTTTGGGGGGGAGCTCCTATAATGAGCAGTTCTTC. Its protein product is CASSLLGGSSYNEQFF.

As for this clonotype: One end of the junction is discordant with germline, which a read error may explain. V usage is TRBV11-2 and J usage is TRBJ2-7; TRBD2 might be the D (5 bases). CDR3 length: 12 residues. Germline-derived CDR1 and CDR2 are SGHAT and FQNNGV. CDR3 protein: CASSHSKGEDQF. The CDR3 region has the DNA TGTGCCAGCAGCCATAGTAAGGGAGAGGATCAATTC.

The genes are TRBV20-1 and TRBJ2-7; 10 bases are shared with TRBD2. Germline CDR1 is DFQATT and CDR2 is SNEGSKA (reference sequence). This CDR3 has 16 amino acids. V lost 2 bases, J lost 3 bases, and 10 bases stayed unmatched. In DNA, the CDR3 is TGCAGTGCTAGACAAACGGGACTAGCGAATATCTACGAGCAGTACTTC. Translation: CSARQTGLANIYEQYF.

In its sample, this clonotype was seen a few times. The V gene is TRBV30, the J gene TRBJ2-7; TRBD2 matches at 7 bases. The CDR3 has 14 amino acids. V lost 4 bases and J lost 5; bases outside the gene matches: 11. CDR1 is GTSNPN, CDR2 SVGIG, per germline (reference sequence). DNA for the CDR3: TGTGCCTGGAACGATGGGGGGAGGGCCCACGAGCAGTACTTC. Translated, it gives CAWNDGGRAHEQYF.

This clonotype was picked up a small number of times. This chain uses TRBV25-1 with TRBJ2-5, with D possibly being TRBD1 (7 bases). This CDR3 contains 14 residues. Germline CDR1 MGHDK, CDR2 SYGVNS. Trimming shortened V by 5 bases and J by 4 bases, and 14 bases separated the two germline ends. Here the CDR3 DNA reads TGTGCCAGCAGTAACCGCCAGGGGGGAGAGACCCAGTACTTC. Amino acids: CASSNRQGGETQYF. Complete variable domain (other parts from reference TRBV25-1 and TRBJ2-5): EADIYQTPRYLVIGTGKKITLECSQTMGHDKMYWYQQDPGMELHLIHYSYGVNSTEKGDLSSESTVSRIRTEHFPLTLESARPSHTSQYLCASSNRQGGETQYFGPGTRLLVL.

This clonotype was seen repeatedly, ten times or more. The genes are TRBV5-1 and TRBJ2-7, with TRBD2 identical over 9 bases. V lost 7 bases and J lost 6; bases outside the gene matches: 2. The CDR3 extends over 11 amino acids. Germline CDR1 is SGHRS and CDR2 is YFSETQ. The CDR3 DNA sequence: TGCGCCAGCTTTAGCGGGGGCGAGCAGTACTTC. This encodes CASFSGGEQYF.